A selection of T cell receptor beta chains follows, all from one sample in a study of spatial heterogeneity in lung cancer. MiXCR, applied by TCRdb to the 5' RACE reads, yields one record per CDR3 protein. The data contain about 100,000 distinct CDR3 sequences, 19% of them singletons. Material: PBMCs, obtained at follow-up. The receptors here all came from a male donor with early-stage non-small cell lung cancer. The CDR3 runs from the conserved cysteine through the conserved F or W. Fields, in order: D gene, clone size, J gene, V gene, CDR3 DNA, CDR3 protein. A D gene is named only where the DNA matches it firmly. The size entry is marked missing in some rows and otherwise reads once, few, many or a size class.

TRBD1,few,TRBJ2-7,TRBV19,TGTGCCAGTACCGGACAGGGGGCGGGTGAGCAGTACTTC,CASTGQGAGEQYF
.,few,TRBJ2-1,TRBV27,TGTGCCATCAAGAGGCAGGGAGGCAGCGATCCATCCTACAATGAGCAGTTCTTC,CAIKRQGGSDPSYNEQFF
.,.,TRBJ2-7,TRBV6-6,TGTGCCAGCAGTTCTCGGGGCCCCTACGAGCAGTACTTC,CASSSRGPYEQYF
.,.,TRBJ2-1,TRBV7-8,TGTGCCAGCAGCTTATTCCGGAACAATGAGCAGTTCTTC,CASSLFRNNEQFF
.,few,TRBJ2-3,TRBV20-1,TGCAGTGCCCCCCATGGTCAAGAAGATACGCAGTATTTT,CSAPHGQEDTQYF
.,.,TRBJ2-2,TRBV2,TGTGCCAGCAGCCCCAGAGCGAACACCGGGGAGCTGTTTTTT,CASSPRANTGELFF
TRBD2,.,TRBJ2-7,TRBV20-1,TGCAGTGCTAGAGATGTGGAGCGGGGGTACGAGCAGTACTTC,CSARDVERGYEQYF
TRBD2,.,TRBJ2-5,TRBV10-2,TGCGCCAGCGGGACTAGCGGGGGGGCGGAGACCCAGTACTTC,CASGTSGGAETQYF
.,few,TRBJ2-3,TRBV18,TGTGCCAGCTCACCACCGCAGGGAATGGGCACAGATACGCAGTATTTT,CASSPPQGMGTDTQYF
.,many,TRBJ2-5,TRBV23-1,TGCGCCAGCCCCCGACGGATGAAGGAGACCCAGTACTTC,CASPRRMKETQYF
.,few,TRBJ1-1,TRBV30,TGTGCCTGGAGATGGTCAGCTTTTGAAGCTTTCTTT,CAWRWSAFEAFF
TRBD1,.,TRBJ2-4,TRBV27,TGTGCCAGCAGTCCCCGGGACAGGGGAAACATTCAGTACTTC,CASSPRDRGNIQYF
TRBD1,few,TRBJ1-5,TRBV7-2,TGTGCCAGCAGGACAGGGAACAGCAATCAGCCCCAGCATTTT,CASRTGNSNQPQHF
TRBD1,few,TRBJ2-7,TRBV5-6,TGTGCCAGCAGCTTGTCCGGACTCAGGGGGTCGGAGCAGTACTTC,CASSLSGLRGSEQYF
.,.,TRBJ1-2,TRBV29-1,TGCAGCGGTACGCTTGGGTGGAACTATGGCTACACCTTC,CSGTLGWNYGYTF